This entry concerns a single T cell receptor (beta chain). This clone was counted between two and nine times. No cognate antigen has been identified for it. No much larger clonotype is one base removed from it; base qualities were not supplied. The germline V gene specifies SGHVS as CDR1 and FQNEAQ as CDR2. The V end loses 5 bases and the J end loses 0 bases, and a stretch of 10 bases separates them. The CDR3 runs 15 residues from the cysteine to the phenylalanine. The read is trimmed to its CDR3 DNA, 45 bases read in frame from base 1. Genomic DNA was extracted from sorted cells for sequencing of the TCRbeta CDR3 region. TCRbeta CDR3 regions were sequenced using the immunoSEQ Assay. The clones in this table, taken by TCRdb from immuneACCESS, are in-frame only. Not every clone is retained; where verified, under half of the shortfall comes from an unresolved V gene, and the cause of the rest is unknown. Here the sample has 63,000 or so clones; 80% to 90% occur a single time. The ten largest account for 0.9% to 1.2% of the sample.

The entry originates in a study of OX40 agonist ivuxolimab in advanced cancers. Background for the entire study: The costimulatory receptor OX40 (CD134) was targeted by ivuxolimab, a fully human IgG2 agonistic monoclonal antibody. Prior anti-PD-1, anti-PD-L1 or anti-CTLA-4 therapy was permitted, and approximately 42% of dose-escalation patients had received checkpoint inhibitors. The purpose of peripheral TCRbeta sequencing was to test whether ivuxolimab changed TCR sequence diversity and led to clonal T-cell expansion. The dose-escalation cohort was 80% to 90% male with a mean age of about 60 years, ranging from 23 to 79. Intravenous ivuxolimab was administered to patients every 2 weeks at six dose levels: 0.01, 0.1, 0.3, 1.5, 3 and 10 mg/kg. The paper reports the monotherapy dose-escalation portion (N ≈ 50 patients) of the phase I ivuxolimab trial. Of the approximately 50 dose-escalation patients, hepatocellular carcinoma was present in about 20, melanoma in roughly 15, renal cell carcinoma in 9 and head and neck cancer in 9. Partial responses occurred in three dose-escalation patients, of whom one had hepatocellular carcinoma and two had cutaneous melanoma.

General conclusions and limits of the study: At doses from 0.1 to 3.0 mg/kg, clonal expansion was seen in both CD4+ and CD8+ blood T cells between baseline and week 6. Which antigens the clonally expanded peripheral T cells were specific for was not determined. In the 0.1-3.0 mg/kg groups, partial responders had among the lowest normalized peripheral clonal expansion, particularly in CD8+ T cells. Low levels of normalized T-cell clonal expansion were also seen in some nonresponding patients. On average, CD8+ T cells showed more expanded clones than CD4+ T cells after ivuxolimab.

The trial excluded patients who had a history of autoimmune disease or who were on systemic immunosuppression. Peripheral blood for TCR sequencing was collected from all dose cohorts at baseline, on cycle 4 day 1, and on cycle 7 day 1. Samples came from an open-label, multicenter, first-in-human phase I dose-escalation trial of ivuxolimab. Adults with locally advanced or metastatic melanoma, renal cell, hepatocellular, or head and neck squamous cell carcinoma were enrolled in the trial. CD4+ and CD8+ T cells were sorted separately from peripheral blood before TCR sequencing. Sequencing used CD4+ or CD8+ T cells sorted from blood, obtained in a trial of the OX40 agonist ivuxolimab. This sequence was found in an adult with an advanced solid tumor such as melanoma, head and neck, liver or kidney cancer. The rearrangement combines TRBV7-8 with TRBJ1-4; D gene: possibly TRBD1, on 5 matching bases. Here is the DNA: TGTGCCAGCAGCGAGTGGGGCTCAACTAATGAAAAACTGTTTTTT. It translates as CASSEWGSTNEKLFF.